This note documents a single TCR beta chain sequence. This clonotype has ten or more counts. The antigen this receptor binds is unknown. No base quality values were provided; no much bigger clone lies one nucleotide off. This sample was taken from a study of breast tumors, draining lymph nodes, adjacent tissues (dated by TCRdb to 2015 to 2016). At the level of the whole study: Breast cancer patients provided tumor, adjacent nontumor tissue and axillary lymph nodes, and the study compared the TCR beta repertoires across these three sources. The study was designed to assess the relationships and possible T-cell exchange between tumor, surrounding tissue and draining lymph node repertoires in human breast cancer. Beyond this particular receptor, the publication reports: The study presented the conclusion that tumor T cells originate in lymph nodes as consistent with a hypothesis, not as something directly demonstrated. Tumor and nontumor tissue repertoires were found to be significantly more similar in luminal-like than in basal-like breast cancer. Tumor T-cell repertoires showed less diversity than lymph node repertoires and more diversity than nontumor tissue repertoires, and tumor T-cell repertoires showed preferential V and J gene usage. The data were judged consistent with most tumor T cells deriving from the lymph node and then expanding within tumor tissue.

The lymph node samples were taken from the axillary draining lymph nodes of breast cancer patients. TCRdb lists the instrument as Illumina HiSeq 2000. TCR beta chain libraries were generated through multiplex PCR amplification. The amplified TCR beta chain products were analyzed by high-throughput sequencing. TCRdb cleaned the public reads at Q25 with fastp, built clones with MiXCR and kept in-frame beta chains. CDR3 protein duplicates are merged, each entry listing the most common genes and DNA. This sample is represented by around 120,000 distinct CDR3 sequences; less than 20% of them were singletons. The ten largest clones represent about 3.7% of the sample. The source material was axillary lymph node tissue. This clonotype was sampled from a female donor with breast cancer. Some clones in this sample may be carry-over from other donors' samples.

The nucleotide sequence reads as follows: TGCGCCAGCAGCCTACTAGGGGCTCTGACGGAGACCCAGTACTTC. It encodes CASSLLGALTETQYF. The chain links TRBV5-1 with TRBJ2-5; the D gene assignment is perhaps TRBD1 or TRBD2, with each matching 5 bases. Sequences SGHRS (CDR1) and YFSETQ (CDR2) are obtained from the germline V gene. The V end loses 4 bases and the J end loses 5 bases, and a stretch of 18 bases separates them. Inclusive of the bounding cysteine and phenylalanine, the CDR3 is 15 residues long. The only DNA kept is the CDR3, 45 bases in frame from the first base.